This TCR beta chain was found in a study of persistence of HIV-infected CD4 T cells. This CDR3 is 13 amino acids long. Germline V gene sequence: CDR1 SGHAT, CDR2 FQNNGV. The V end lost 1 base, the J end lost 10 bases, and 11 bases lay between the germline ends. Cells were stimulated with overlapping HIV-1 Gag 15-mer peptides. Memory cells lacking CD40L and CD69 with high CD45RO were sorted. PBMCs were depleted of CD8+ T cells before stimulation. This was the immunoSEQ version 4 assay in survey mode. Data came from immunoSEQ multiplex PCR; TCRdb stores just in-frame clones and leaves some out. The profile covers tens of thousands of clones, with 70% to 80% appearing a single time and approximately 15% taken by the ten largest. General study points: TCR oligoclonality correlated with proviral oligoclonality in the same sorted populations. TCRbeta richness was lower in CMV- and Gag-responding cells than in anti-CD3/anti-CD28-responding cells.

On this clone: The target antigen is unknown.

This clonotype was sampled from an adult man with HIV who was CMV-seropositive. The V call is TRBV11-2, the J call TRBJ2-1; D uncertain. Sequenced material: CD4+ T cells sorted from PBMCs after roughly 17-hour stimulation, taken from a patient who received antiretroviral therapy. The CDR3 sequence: CASSLAGGIEQFF. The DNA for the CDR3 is TGTGCCAGCAGCTTAGCGGGCGGCATAGAGCAGTTCTTC. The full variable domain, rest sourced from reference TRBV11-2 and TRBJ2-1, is EAGVAQSPRYKIIEKRQSVAFWCNPISGHATLYWYQQILGQGPKLLIQFQNNGVVDDSQLPKDRFSAERLKGVDSTLKIQPAKLEDSAVYLCASSLAGGIEQFFGPGTRLTVL.